This T cell receptor beta chain originates from a study of cytomegalovirus exposure and HLA in healthy donors. Whole-study context: An early release of data contained approximately 85 million unique TCRs, which came from HLA-typed donors.

Study-wide findings and caveats: Earlier findings revealed that most TCR beta V segments proved productive either about 87% or about 30% of the time. Accurate HLA-A and HLA-B prediction from TCR beta sequences was reported for most subjects. Later analysis identified several of the most significant clusters that appeared linked to common viral pathogens.

The PCR was carried out with 60 Vbeta primers and 13 Jbeta primers. Clones were sequenced by immunoSEQ multiplex PCR, and TCRdb holds only the in-frame ones, with some missing. The table has some 200,000 clones, 75% to 85% seen once. This clone was seen a single time. The antigen remains unidentified. The V gene's germline CDR1 is KGHSH and CDR2 LQKENI. Trimming took off 3 bases at V and 5 bases at J, with 7 bases between the two ends. CDR3 length: 12 amino acids. The chain is built from TRBV18 and TRBJ2-5, with D hard to call. The TCR comes from a woman younger than 30 in good health and CMV-seronegative. Sample: PBMCs. In nucleotides, the CDR3 is TGTGCCAGCTCACCGGCCAGGGAGACCCAGTACTTC. Protein product: CASSPARETQYF.